Below, one T cell receptor (beta chain) is given with its context. This table comes from immunoSEQ multiplex PCR, and its TCRdb copy is limited to in-frame clones, with some not included. Here the sample spans nearly 300,000 clones, roughly 84% being singletons. The sample comes from a study of blood T cell repertoires in COVID-19. Per the germline V gene, CDR1 is SGHAT and CDR2 is FQNNGV. The CDR3 has 15 residues. The trim removed 3 bases at V and 1 base at J, leaving 4 bases unmatched. This clonotype was obtained from a human donor with COVID-19, enrolled during active disease. The donor label of this sample is uncertain. V is TRBV11-2 and J is TRBJ2-3, with 7 bases fitting TRBD1. Sequencing was done on a sample of peripheral blood. CDR3 loop: CASSLTGLGTDTQYF. The DNA for the CDR3 is TGTGCCAGCAGCTTGACAGGGTTGGGCACAGATACGCAGTATTTT.